These 31 T cell receptor beta chains originate from one sample sequenced in a study of cytomegalovirus exposure and HLA in healthy donors. Clones were read by immunoSEQ multiplex PCR, and TCRdb kept only the in-frame ones, dropping some. The sample records about 47,000 clones, 92% being singletons. The sample taken for sequencing was PBMCs. These receptors were obtained from a man between 18 and 35 years old in good health and CMV-seronegative.

This chain uses TRBV7-9 with TRBJ2-3; 9 bases are shared with TRBD2. The CDR3 extends over 15 amino acids. Trimming removed 5 bases from V and 0 bases from J; junction bases left unmatched: 3. Germline assignment: CDR1 SEHNR and CDR2 FQNEAQ (reference sequence). The CDR3 coding sequence is TGTGCCAGCAGCCCCAGCGGGGGGAGCACAGATACGCAGTATTTT. Translated: CASSPSGGSTDTQYF.

The CDR3 DNA sequence: TGTGCCAGTAGTCCCCACCGGGACAGGGATGAAAAACTGTTTTTT. Translated: CASSPHRDRDEKLFF. The genes are TRBV19 and TRBJ1-4; 9 bases map to TRBD1. This CDR3 comprises 15 residues. Germline V CDR1 and CDR2: LNHDA, SQIVND (reference sequence). With V trimmed by 5 bases and J by 6 bases, 7 bases remained unmatched.

The chain couples TRBV23-1 to TRBJ2-7; 7 bases fit TRBD2. TRBV23-1 is reported as an ORF; its role is uncertain. The ends lost 8 bases at V and 7 bases at J; junction bases unmatched: 5. This CDR3 has 11 residues. CDR3 DNA: TGCGCCAGCCCGGACGGGGGGGAGCAGTACTTC. Protein product: CASPDGGEQYF.

V gene TRBV10-3 combines with J gene TRBJ2-7, with D possibly TRBD2 on 6 matching bases. Germline V gives CDR1 ENHRY, CDR2 SYGVKD. V dropped 10 bases and J dropped 5 bases, with 21 bases sitting between them. The CDR3 is 14 amino acids. This CDR3 reads CATKGSGAVDEQYF. CDR3 coding DNA: TGTGCCACAAAGGGTTCGGGAGCAGTAGACGAGCAGTACTTC.

The CDR3, as DNA: TGTGCCAGCAGCTTGGACGGGGGGAACACCATATATTTT. This encodes CASSLDGGNTIYF. V gene TRBV5-5 combines with J gene TRBJ1-3, with a weak D call TRBD1 (5 bases). The V gene lost 0 bases and the J gene lost 7 bases, with 8 bases spanning the gap. Germline assignment: CDR1 SGHKS and CDR2 YYEKEE (reference sequence). The CDR3 consists of 13 residues.

V gene TRBV13 combines with J gene TRBJ2-1, with D possibly matching TRBD2 (6 bases). From germline, CDR1 is PRHDT and CDR2 FYEKMQ (reference sequence). The CDR3 length is 14 residues. The V and J ends lost 5 bases and 6 bases respectively, with 14 bases between them. CDR3 in amino acids: CASSRTNSANEQFF. The DNA for the CDR3 is TGTGCCAGCAGCCGGACTAATAGCGCCAATGAGCAGTTCTTC.

The chain has TRBV4-1 and TRBJ2-5, with unresolved D. Germline lookup yields CDR1 MGHRA and CDR2 YSYEKL. The CDR3 spans 16 residues. Trimming left V 0 bases short and J 1 base short, with 12 bases between. In DNA form, the CDR3 reads TGCGCCAGCAGCCAAGATCTAGGCCCGCTCCAAGAGACCCAGTACTTC. It specifies CASSQDLGPLQETQYF.

In this sample, this clone turned up once. The V call is TRBV19, the J call TRBJ1-2, with TRBD1 as a possible D gene (6 bases). From germline, CDR1 is LNHDA and CDR2 SQIVND (reference sequence). This CDR3 spans 15 amino acids. The germline V and J ends were trimmed by 7 bases and 4 bases, with 19 bases remaining between them. The CDR3 DNA reads as TGTGCCAGTAATCGCAGGGGCGACCCCCTCTATGGCTACACCTTC. Translating gives CASNRRGDPLYGYTF.

A single count supports this clone. This rearrangement joins TRBV11-2 to TRBJ2-7; 9 bases match TRBD2. CDR1 is SGHAT and CDR2 is FQNNGV in the germline V gene. The CDR3 contains 15 residues. Germline trimming cut 1 base from V and 3 bases from J; bases unmatched to any gene: 4. Here the CDR3 reads CASSLGPSGDYEQYF. The CDR3 DNA follows: TGTGCCAGCAGCTTAGGTCCTAGCGGGGACTACGAGCAGTACTTC.

This clone occurred once. The chain combines TRBV5-1 with TRBJ2-1; D possibly corresponds to TRBD1 (6 bases). The germline CDR1 and CDR2 sequences are SGHRS and YFSETQ. There are 12 residues in the CDR3. Trimming shortened V by 4 bases and J by 9 bases, and 11 bases separated the two germline ends. CDR3 in DNA: TGCGCCAGCAGCGTCAGGGGAGTTGAGCAGTTCTTC. Translating gives CASSVRGVEQFF. Full variable domain (rest looked up from reference TRBV5-1 and TRBJ2-1): KAGVTQTPRYLIKTRGQQVTLSCSPISGHRSVSWYQQTPGQGLQFLFEYFSETQRNKGNFPGRFSGRQFSNSRSEMNVSTLELGDSALYLCASSVRGVEQFFGPGTRLTVL.

The chain has TRBV28 and TRBJ1-4; D perhaps matches TRBD1 (5 bases). CDR3 length: 15 amino acids. The V end lost 3 bases, the J end lost 3 bases, and 11 bases lay between the germline ends. Germline V gene data show CDR1 as MDHEN and CDR2 as SYDVKM. For the CDR3, the DNA is TGTGCCAGCAGTTTTTGGGGGGTTTCTAATGAAAAACTGTTTTTT. Translation: CASSFWGVSNEKLFF.

Here the CDR3 reads CASSLRPRGSNEQFF. Here the CDR3 DNA reads TGTGCCAGCAGCTTGAGACCGCGAGGGTCGAATGAGCAGTTCTTC. The chain recombines TRBV5-6 with TRBJ2-1; D might be TRBD2 (5 bases). The CDR3 loop spans 15 amino acids. The germline gives CDR1 SGHDT, CDR2 YYEEEE. V lost 1 base and J 7 bases, leaving 15 bases between the germline ends.

The chain uses TRBV7-2 and TRBJ2-2; 8 bases are shared with TRBD1. This CDR3 spans 15 amino acids. The V gene end was trimmed by 5 bases and the J gene end by 4 bases; junction bases not matched to a gene: 6. Germline V CDR1 and CDR2: SGHTA, FQGNSA. The CDR3 spells CASSDRQGITGELFF. The CDR3 nucleotides are TGTGCCAGCAGCGACCGACAGGGGATCACCGGGGAGCTGTTTTTT.

The CDR3 region has the DNA TGTGCCAGCAGTTACTCGGGGGGACGGAGTGGCTACACCTTC. This encodes CASSYSGGRSGYTF. The V and J genes are TRBV6-5 and TRBJ1-2; a weak D match, TRBD1 (5 bases). The length of the CDR3 is 14 residues. Trimming stripped 0 bases from V and 7 bases from J, with 12 bases between. Germline CDR1 reads MNHEY; CDR2 reads SVGAGI.

This chain joins TRBV29-1 and TRBJ2-5; TRBD2 is a possible D gene (6 bases). This CDR3 region has 13 residues. CDR1 SQVTM and CDR2 ANQGSEA come from the germline V gene. Trimming cost V 5 bases and J 6 bases, with 16 bases left between them. The CDR3 DNA sequence: TGCAGCGTTCTCGGTGGAGGGATGAAGACCCAGTACTTC. It codes for CSVLGGGMKTQYF.

V usage is TRBV7-3 and J usage is TRBJ2-3, with 11 bases lining up with TRBD1. The CDR3 is 17 amino acids. The V and J ends lost 4 bases and 4 bases, in that order; junction bases with no gene match: 10. The germline gives CDR1 SGHTA, CDR2 FQGTGA. The CDR3 DNA reads as TGTGCCAGCAGCTCCACCGGGACAGGGGGTATGGCAGATACGCAGTATTTT. It translates to CASSSTGTGGMADTQYF.

CDR3 sequence (DNA): TGTGCCAGCAGTTTATTCCCACTAGCGGGGATATACGAGCAGTACTTC. Translated, it gives CASSLFPLAGIYEQYF. V and J are TRBV27 and TRBJ2-7, with TRBD2 matching 10 bases. The CDR3 is made up of 16 amino acids. The junction had 7 bases not matched to a gene; V was cut back by 1 base and J by 4 bases. Germline values: CDR1 MNHEY, CDR2 SMNVEV (reference sequence).

Points on this clone: A much larger clonotype is one base distant, so this may be a read error. Different DNA sequences within this sample yield the same CDR3. The chain couples TRBV6-5 to TRBJ2-7; D remains unclear. The ends were cut back, 0 bases at V and 3 bases at J, with 9 bases in the middle. Germline assignment: CDR1 MNHEY and CDR2 SVGAGI. This CDR3 is built from 14 residues. The DNA for the CDR3 is TGTGCCAGCAGTTACTCGAATCCGGGCTACGAGCAGTACTTC. It codes for CASSYSNPGYEQYF.

The V call is TRBV18, the J call TRBJ2-2; 7 nucleotides agree with TRBD1. The germline V gene has CDR1 KGHSH and CDR2 LQKENI. V lost 2 bases, J lost 2 bases, and 5 bases stayed unmatched. This CDR3 is built from 16 residues. The CDR3 DNA reads as TGTGCCAGCTCACCAGAAGGGGGCCTTAACACCGGGGAGCTGTTTTTT. Amino acid sequence: CASSPEGGLNTGELFF.

This chain links TRBV5-6 with TRBJ2-6; no firm D call. The CDR3 totals 16 residues. From germline, CDR1 is SGHDT and CDR2 YYEEEE. With 2 bases removed from V and 0 bases from J, the gap between germline ends came to 9 bases. The CDR3 protein is CASSFNSLSGANVLTF. The CDR3, as DNA: TGTGCCAGCAGCTTTAACAGCCTCTCTGGGGCCAACGTCCTGACTTTC.

This clone was detected only once. This sequence joins TRBV19 and TRBJ2-5; 7 bases are a match to TRBD1. The CDR3 length is 15 residues. V trimming: 5 bases; J trimming: 3 bases; junction bases outside the gene matches: 9. Germline CDR1 LNHDA, CDR2 SQIVND (reference sequence). DNA for the CDR3: TGTGCCAGTAGTGTTTCGACAGGGCGCAAAGAGACCCAGTACTTC. This sequence encodes CASSVSTGRKETQYF.

The rearrangement uses TRBV7-2 and TRBJ1-2; D is unresolved. The CDR3 covers 16 residues. Germline lookup yields CDR1 SGHTA and CDR2 FQGNSA. V was shortened by 1 base and J by 8 bases, with 20 bases between the two germline ends. Written as DNA, the CDR3 is TGTGCCAGCAGCTTAGTTAGATCGGTGAAAGGGAGGGGCTACACCTTC. It specifies CASSLVRSVKGRGYTF. Supplemented by reference TRBV7-2 and TRBJ1-2, the full variable domain reads GAGVSQSPSNKVTEKGKDVELRCDPISGHTALYWYRQSLGQGLEFLIYFQGNSAPDKSGLPSDRFSAERTGGSVSTLTIQRTQQEDSAVYLCASSLVRSVKGRGYTFGSGTRLTVV.

The V gene is TRBV6-5, the J gene TRBJ2-3; D perhaps matches TRBD1 (5 bases). The CDR3 has 13 amino acids. The germline gives CDR1 MNHEY, CDR2 SVGAGI. V gave up 3 bases and J gave up 6 bases, with 10 bases separating them. CDR3 sequence: CASSYLGADTQYF. In DNA form, the CDR3 reads TGTGCCAGCAGTTATCTTGGGGCGGATACGCAGTATTTT.

This clone was seen a single time. J is TRBJ1-2 and V is TRBV4-3, with D maybe TRBD1 (6 bases). Germline CDR1 LGHNA, CDR2 YSLEER. Deletions cut 0 bases from V and 4 bases from J, with 15 bases between. CDR3 length: 16 amino acids. In nucleotides, the CDR3 is TGCGCCAGCAGCCAAGATTGGGCCAGGGGCGGCTATGGCTACACCTTC. Amino acids: CASSQDWARGGYGYTF.

This clone was observed a few times. This chain uses TRBV10-3 with TRBJ2-5; D may be TRBD1 (6 bases). Germline V CDR1 and CDR2: ENHRY, SYGVKD. This CDR3 has 14 amino acids. With 0 bases removed from V and 5 bases from J, the gap between germline ends came to 10 bases. CDR3 sequence (DNA): TGTGCCATCAGTGAGTCAACAGGGATCGAGACCCAGTACTTC. Its protein product is CAISESTGIETQYF.

This clone was picked up one time. V usage is TRBV18 and J usage is TRBJ2-3, with unresolved D. Between the trimmed V and J ends, which lost 5 bases and 0 bases, there was a span of 9 bases. This CDR3 comprises 14 residues. Per germline, CDR1 KGHSH and CDR2 LQKENI. The DNA for the CDR3 is TGTGCCAGCTCATTGGCGGCTAGCACAGATACGCAGTATTTT. Residues: CASSLAASTDTQYF.

The J gene is TRBJ1-5, the V gene TRBV28; a weak D match, TRBD1 (6 bases). Trimming took off 3 bases at V and 6 bases at J, with 15 bases between the two ends. The CDR3 sequence is 15 residues long. CDR1 is MDHEN and CDR2 is SYDVKM in the germline V gene. The CDR3 DNA sequence: TGTGCCAGCAGTTTCGGGGGGCGCAGTCGTCAGCCCCAGCATTTT. Amino acid sequence: CASSFGGRSRQPQHF.

The chain uses TRBV7-9 and TRBJ1-4, with D uncertain. The CDR3 spans 13 residues. Trimming removed 5 bases at V and 6 bases at J, with 10 bases between. Germline assignment: CDR1 SEHNR and CDR2 FQNEAQ (reference sequence). For the CDR3, the DNA is TGTGCCAGCAGCCCGTCGTCGGATGAAAAACTGTTTTTT. Its protein product is CASSPSSDEKLFF.

The V gene is TRBV7-3, the J gene TRBJ1-4, with TRBD1 as a possible D gene (6 bases). Germline lookup yields CDR1 SGHTA and CDR2 FQGTGA. The V and J ends lost 5 bases and 4 bases respectively, with 8 bases between them. The CDR3 contains 13 residues. This CDR3 is CASSRDINEKLFF. The CDR3 nucleotides read TGTGCCAGCAGCAGGGACATTAATGAAAAACTGTTTTTT.

CDR3 nucleotides: TGTGCCAGTAGTTCCAGACAGAATCAGCCCCAGCATTTT. As protein: CASSSRQNQPQHF. The rearrangement joins TRBV19 to TRBJ1-5; tentative D call: TRBD1 (5 bases). Germline V CDR1 and CDR2: LNHDA, SQIVND (reference sequence). Trimming took 5 bases from V and 4 from J, leaving 9 bases between them. The CDR3 has 13 amino acids.

This chain joins TRBV5-1 and TRBJ2-3; a weak D match, TRBD2 (6 bases). This CDR3 spans 14 amino acids. Germline values: CDR1 SGHRS, CDR2 YFSETQ. V was clipped by 5 bases and J by 1 base, with 11 bases between them. The CDR3 protein is CASSLGTRTDTQYF. DNA of the CDR3: TGCGCCAGCAGTCTCGGGACTCGCACAGATACGCAGTATTTT. Looking up the rest from reference TRBV5-1 and TRBJ2-3 gives the full variable domain: KAGVTQTPRYLIKTRGQQVTLSCSPISGHRSVSWYQQTPGQGLQFLFEYFSETQRNKGNFPGRFSGRQFSNSRSEMNVSTLELGDSALYLCASSLGTRTDTQYFGPGTRLTVL.